This T cell receptor (beta chain) was recovered during a study of T cell responses to AZD1222 COVID-19 vaccine. The CDR3 consists of 12 residues. Germline V CDR1 and CDR2: SGHDT, YYEEEE. Between the trimmed V and J ends, which lost 4 bases and 1 base, there was a span of 5 bases. The method was immunoSEQ multiplex PCR; TCRdb's version includes in-frame clones alone and lacks a portion of them. The sample has some 150,000 clones, 82% seen once. As concerns this clone: Other DNA variants within this sample encode the same CDR3.

The V gene is TRBV5-6, the J gene TRBJ1-1; no clear D. The clonotype originates from an adult in good health. The sample here was peripheral blood, taken on day 0 of MenACWY control vaccination. CDR3 coding DNA: TGTGCCAGCAGCAGAAGGAACACTGAAGCTTTCTTT. Protein product: CASSRRNTEAFF.